This record covers a single T cell receptor beta chain. TCRdb analysed the RACE reads with MiXCR anew, one entry per CDR3 protein. This repertoire shows 70,000 to 90,000 distinct CDR3 sequences, 8% to 13% found once; its top ten account for around 5%. These data belong to a study of human T cells and chemical hapten exposure. Study summary: Per-sample TCR yield variability stemmed mainly from small pooled library volume differences.

Time point specified: patch test 2, 6 weeks after DPC sensitization. Treatment given: therapeutic diphenylcyclopropenone sensitization with weekly scalp DPC. Prior to application of each patch test, blood was drawn. Sequencing was performed on whole blood, taken in connection with sensitization to the hapten diphenylcyclopropenone (DPC). The origin of this receptor is a woman aged 45-59 years with alopecia areata. Some clones in this sample may be carry-over from other donors' samples.

The CDR3, as DNA: TGTGCCAGCAGTATTGCCCGACAGGGGGCTAGGGAGCAGTACTTC. Translated: CASSIARQGAREQYF. This chain joins TRBV28 and TRBJ2-7; 10 nucleotides agree with TRBD1. Germline values: CDR1 MDHEN, CDR2 SYDVKM. CDR3 size: 15 residues. J was trimmed by 7 bases and V by 5 bases; bases with no gene match: 11.